Given below is one TCR beta chain in context. Its matching antigen is unknown. V gave up 7 bases and J gave up 3 bases, with 16 bases separating them. The germline V gene has CDR1 MDHEN and CDR2 SYDVKM. This CDR3 has 14 amino acids. Repertoires were generated with immunoSEQ multiplex PCR, while TCRdb's copy carries only in-frame clones and drops some. The table shows around 130,000 clones, with roughly 89% occurring only once. The data were taken from a study of T cell responses to AZD1222 COVID-19 vaccine. General study findings and limits: Two doses of AZD1222 preceded a rise in Spike-specific TCR breadth and depth. Repertoire sampling was restricted to post-peak T cell response timepoints.

The clonotype comes from an adult who received the MenACWY meningococcal vaccine as a control. The J gene is TRBJ2-7, the V gene TRBV28; TRBD1 is a possible D gene (6 bases). Sequencing used peripheral blood, obtained 28 days after the second dose of the MenACWY control vaccine. CDR3 DNA sequence: TGTGCCAGCAATGAGTTAGGGGGATTCTACGAGCAGTACTTC. Translating gives CASNELGGFYEQYF.